These 16 T cell receptor beta chains were all obtained from the same sample, sequenced in a study of cytomegalovirus exposure and HLA in healthy donors. The PCR had 60 Vbeta and 13 Jbeta primers. Generated by immunoSEQ multiplex PCR, the TCRdb table keeps only in-frame clones and is missing some. The sample lists 150,000 or so clones; more than 70% were seen once. Sequencing used PBMCs. Every receptor here comes from a male donor in good health and CMV-seronegative.

This chain joins TRBV15 and TRBJ2-5; possible D gene TRBD2, 6 bases. V lost 2 bases, J lost 7 bases, and 8 bases lay in between. CDR3 size: 12 residues. Germline CDR1 reads LNHNV; CDR2 reads YYDKDF (reference sequence). The CDR3 spells CATSRPGGTQYF. The CDR3 bases are TGTGCCACCAGCAGACCCGGGGGGACCCAGTACTTC.

This sequence joins TRBV19 and TRBJ2-7, with TRBD1 matching 8 bases. Germline V gene lookup returns CDR1 LNHDA and CDR2 SQIVND (reference sequence). J was trimmed by 6 bases and V by 5 bases; bases with no gene match: 12. This CDR3 has 15 amino acids. The DNA for the CDR3 is TGTGCCAGTAGTTCGGGACAGGTGCGGGGTGGCGAGCAGTACTTC. This sequence encodes CASSSGQVRGGEQYF.

The rearrangement links TRBV4-3 to TRBJ1-4, with no clear D. The ends were cut back, 0 bases at V and 5 bases at J, with 10 bases in the middle. The length of the CDR3 is 15 residues. Looked up from germline, CDR1 is LGHNA and CDR2 is YSLEER. DNA of the CDR3: TGCGCCAGCAGCCAAGACTCCCGGGAAAATGAAAAACTGTTTTTT. Its translation: CASSQDSRENEKLFF.

The CDR3 DNA sequence: TGTGCCAGCAGCGGACAGGGGGGTCATGGCTACACCTTC. This gives the protein CASSGQGGHGYTF. V and J are TRBV7-9 and TRBJ1-2; 10 bases line up with TRBD1. The germline CDR1 and CDR2 sequences are SEHNR and FQNEAQ (reference sequence). Losses at the gene ends were 5 bases for V and 6 bases for J; bases not matched to a gene: 3. The CDR3 is 13 amino acids.

The chain is built from TRBV7-9 and TRBJ2-2, with TRBD1 matching over 11 bases. CDR3 length: 17 amino acids. Germline loops: CDR1 SEHNR, CDR2 FQNEAQ (reference sequence). The ends lost 2 bases at V and 5 bases at J; junction bases unmatched: 7. The CDR3 loop is CASSLIFGTGGTGELFF. As DNA, the CDR3 is TGTGCCAGCAGCTTAATTTTCGGGACAGGGGGGACCGGGGAGCTGTTTTTT.

The chain uses TRBV29-1 and TRBJ2-1; D not certain. This CDR3 region has 14 residues. Germline V gene sequence: CDR1 SQVTM, CDR2 ANQGSEA. Trimming removed 5 bases from V and 7 bases from J, with 18 bases in between. CDR3 region: CSVTPGSALNEQFF. The CDR3, as DNA: TGCAGCGTTACTCCCGGGTCGGCCCTAAATGAGCAGTTCTTC.

This rearrangement joins TRBV28 to TRBJ2-7; TRBD2 agrees at 8 bases. The CDR3 runs to 17 residues. The germline V gene has CDR1 MDHEN and CDR2 SYDVKM. Trimming cost V 6 bases and J 6 bases; bases outside gene matches: 19. In DNA form, the CDR3 reads TGTGCCAGCAGCCCCTCGACAGGCTTGGCGGGAGGTGGCGAGCAGTACTTC. Residues: CASSPSTGLAGGGEQYF.

V gene TRBV29-1 combines with J gene TRBJ2-7; 11 nucleotides agree with TRBD1. Germline-derived CDR1 and CDR2 are SQVTM and ANQGSEA. This CDR3 is 13 amino acids long. V lost 3 bases, J lost 5 bases, and 3 bases stayed unmatched. CDR3 nucleotides: TGCAGCGTTGAGGACAGGGGGCGGGACGAGCAGTACTTC. This gives the protein CSVEDRGRDEQYF.

The chain is built from TRBV27 and TRBJ2-1; 12 bases agree with TRBD1. V shed 6 bases and J 7 bases; nucleotides not matched to a gene: 7. Germline values: CDR1 MNHEY, CDR2 SMNVEV (reference sequence). The CDR3 consists of 15 residues. CDR3 coding DNA: TGTGCCAGCAGCTACGGGACAGGGGGCGGGAATGAGCAGTTCTTC. Protein product: CASSYGTGGGNEQFF.

This chain uses TRBV5-1 with TRBJ2-2, with TRBD1 matching 11 bases. The J segment lost 5 bases and the V segment lost 4 bases, leaving 7 bases of the junction unmatched. The CDR3 loop spans 16 amino acids. Germline loops: CDR1 SGHRS, CDR2 YFSETQ. CDR3 amino acids: CASSPDRDRGTGELFF. For the CDR3, the DNA is TGCGCCAGCAGCCCCGATCGGGACAGGGGGACCGGGGAGCTGTTTTTT.

This sequence joins TRBV19 and TRBJ1-1; no reliable D call. Trimming pared 3 bases from V and 7 bases from J, leaving 9 bases between. This CDR3 region has 12 residues. Germline V gene lookup returns CDR1 LNHDA and CDR2 SQIVND (reference sequence). DNA for the CDR3: TGTGCCAGTAGTATTTTGGGAGATGAAGCTTTCTTT. It is translated as CASSILGDEAFF.

This clone was observed once. The junction shows a germline mismatch at one end, possibly a read error. Other DNA sequences in this specimen translate into the identical CDR3. The chain uses TRBV5-1 and TRBJ1-3; D perhaps matches TRBD1 (6 bases). CDR1 SGHRS and CDR2 YFSETQ come from the germline V gene. The CDR3 consists of 14 residues. CDR3 residues: CASSLVGGGNTIYF. The DNA for the CDR3 is TGCGCCAGCAGTTTGGTTGGGGGCGGAAACACCATATATTTT.

The V call is TRBV19, the J call TRBJ2-5; D may be TRBD2 (6 bases). Trimming removed 7 bases from V and 5 bases from J, with 14 bases in between. CDR3 length: 13 residues. Germline V gives CDR1 LNHDA, CDR2 SQIVND (reference sequence). The CDR3 protein is CASNYGGGETQYF. CDR3 nucleotide sequence: TGTGCCAGTAACTACGGAGGAGGGGAGACCCAGTACTTC.

The gene calls are TRBV28 and TRBJ1-5; no clear D. Trimming cost V 1 base and J 6 bases, with 10 bases left between them. CDR1 is MDHEN, CDR2 SYDVKM, per germline. The CDR3 consists of 14 residues. For the CDR3, the DNA is TGTGCCAGCAGTTTATTAAGTCCGGGTCAGCCCCAGCATTTT. It translates to CASSLLSPGQPQHF.

The V and J genes are TRBV27 and TRBJ2-7, with 10 nucleotides matching TRBD2. The germline V gene encodes CDR1 MNHEY and CDR2 SMNVEV (reference sequence). The CDR3 is 14 residues long. The trim removed 6 bases at V and 4 bases at J, leaving 6 bases unmatched. The CDR3 nucleotides read TGTGCCAGCAGGAGCGGGAGGGCCTCGTACGAGCAGTACTTC. It specifies CASRSGRASYEQYF.

V gene TRBV9 combines with J gene TRBJ2-1; 10 bases are a match to TRBD1. After removal of 3 bases from V and 6 bases from J, the junction contained 9 bases not matched to a gene. Germline V CDR1 and CDR2: SGDLS, YYNGEE. CDR3 length: 16 residues. The CDR3 spells CASSANRDRGGNEQFF. In DNA form, the CDR3 reads TGTGCCAGCAGCGCAAACCGGGACAGGGGTGGCAATGAGCAGTTCTTC.